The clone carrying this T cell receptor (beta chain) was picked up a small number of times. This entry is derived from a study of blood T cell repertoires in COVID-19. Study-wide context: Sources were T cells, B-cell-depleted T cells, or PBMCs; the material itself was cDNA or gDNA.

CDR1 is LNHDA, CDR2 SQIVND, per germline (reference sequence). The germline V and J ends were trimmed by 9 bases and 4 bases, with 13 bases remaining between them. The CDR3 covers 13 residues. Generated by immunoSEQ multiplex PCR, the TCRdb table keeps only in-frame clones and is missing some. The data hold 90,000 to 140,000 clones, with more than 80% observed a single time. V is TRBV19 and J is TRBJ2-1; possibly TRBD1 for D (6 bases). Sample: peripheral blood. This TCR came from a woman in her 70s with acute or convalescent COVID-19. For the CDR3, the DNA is TGTGCCAGCCGATCGGACAGTTACAATGAGCAGTTCTTC. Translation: CASRSDSYNEQFF.